What follows are 24 T cell receptor beta chains derived from one specimen sequenced in a study of blood T cell repertoires in COVID-19. TCRdb's table, derived via immunoSEQ multiplex PCR, lists solely in-frame clones and lacks some. The data show 180,000 or so clones, around 80% seen once. Sequenced material: PBMCs or T cells enriched from blood (not recorded which). The receptors derive from a man aged 50 to 59 who had recovered from COVID-19.

This rearrangement joins TRBV27 to TRBJ1-2; perhaps TRBD1 as D (6 bases). Trimming pared 2 bases from V and 4 bases from J, leaving 17 bases between. Germline loops: CDR1 MNHEY, CDR2 SMNVEV (reference sequence). The CDR3 is made up of 16 amino acids. The CDR3 sequence: CASSLNSPGELYGYTF. The DNA for the CDR3 is TGTGCCAGCAGTTTAAATTCTCCAGGGGAGCTCTATGGCTACACCTTC.

This clone was counted only a few times. Germline and junction disagree at one end, which may indicate a read error. The rearrangement links TRBV7-9 to TRBJ1-1, with D possibly being TRBD1 (5 bases). The CDR3 loop spans 12 amino acids. Germline values: CDR1 SEHNR, CDR2 FQNEAQ (reference sequence). In nucleotides, the CDR3 is TGTGCCAGCAGGTCATCCGGGACTGAGGCTTTCTTT. Its protein is CASRSSGTEAFF.

The rearrangement links TRBV10-3 to TRBJ1-1; TRBD1 matches at 10 bases. Germline assignment: CDR1 ENHRY and CDR2 SYGVKD. V trimming: 11 bases; J trimming: 2 bases; junction bases outside the gene matches: 11. CDR3 length: 15 residues. The chain's CDR3 is CAAATGQGPNTEAFF. The CDR3 DNA reads as TGTGCCGCCGCAACGGGACAGGGGCCTAACACTGAAGCTTTCTTT.

This clone was picked up a small number of times. The chain joins TRBV5-1 to TRBJ2-1, with 7 bases aligning to TRBD1. CDR1 is SGHRS, CDR2 YFSETQ, per germline. The CDR3 length is 13 residues. Trimming at V came to 1 base and at J to 7 bases, leaving 2 bases not matched to a gene. The CDR3 region is CASSLNRGNEQFF. DNA of the CDR3: TGCGCCAGCAGCTTGAACAGGGGTAATGAGCAGTTCTTC.

This chain joins TRBV6-6 and TRBJ1-2; D is unresolved. V lost 7 bases and J lost 8, with 14 bases in between. CDR1 is MNHNY and CDR2 is SVGAGI in the germline V gene (reference sequence). The CDR3 has 12 amino acids. The CDR3 bases are TGTGCCAGCACCACCGGGGTGGCCGGCTACACCTTC. This codes for CASTTGVAGYTF.

This chain joins TRBV6-5 and TRBJ1-2; 10 bases are shared with TRBD1. J gave up 5 bases and V 7 bases, and 4 bases lay outside the gene matches. In germline, CDR1 is MNHEY, CDR2 SVGAGI. The CDR3 spans 13 residues. The CDR3 here is CASTDRGGYGYTF. The CDR3 DNA follows: TGTGCCAGCACGGACAGGGGGGGGTATGGCTACACCTTC.

The gene calls are TRBV28 and TRBJ2-3, with D perhaps TRBD2 (6 bases). The V and J ends lost 8 bases and 0 bases respectively, with 6 bases between them. CDR1 and CDR2 (germline): MDHEN, SYDVKM. There are 12 residues in the CDR3. The CDR3 DNA is TGTGCCAGCGGGAGGAGCACAGATACGCAGTATTTT. Translation gives CASGRSTDTQYF.

The gene calls are TRBV19 and TRBJ2-2; no clear D gene. Germline V lookup: CDR1 LNHDA, CDR2 SQIVND (reference sequence). Trimming removed 5 bases at V and 6 bases at J, with 10 bases between. CDR3 size: 13 residues. The CDR3 protein is CASSLTRPGELFF. The CDR3 nucleotides are TGTGCCAGTAGTTTGACGCGGCCCGGGGAGCTGTTTTTT.

The chain recombines TRBV27 with TRBJ1-1, with unresolved D. Germline V gene data show CDR1 as MNHEY and CDR2 as SMNVEV (reference sequence). This CDR3 contains 14 residues. V was trimmed by 3 bases and J by 1 base, leaving 9 bases between them. CDR3 protein: CASSFSSPNTEAFF. The CDR3 region has the DNA TGTGCCAGCAGTTTCTCCTCCCCGAACACTGAAGCTTTCTTT.

The chain has TRBV6-5 and TRBJ1-4; no clear D gene. The CDR3 has 14 residues. CDR1 and CDR2 (germline): MNHEY, SVGAGI. V lost 8 bases to trimming and J lost 8 bases, with 18 bases between them. The CDR3 coding sequence is TGTGCCAGCCTGGCGCGGGCAGTTGGAGAAAAACTGTTTTTT. This gives the protein CASLARAVGEKLFF.

A single count supports this clone. This sequence joins TRBV2 and TRBJ1-5, with 10 bases aligning to TRBD1. V lost 7 bases and J lost 1; bases outside the gene matches: 4. The V gene's germline CDR1 is SNHLY and CDR2 FYNNEI. The CDR3 length is 15 residues. In DNA, the CDR3 is TGTGCCAGCAAAAGGGACAGGGGCAGCAATCAGCCCCAGCATTTT. Its protein product is CASKRDRGSNQPQHF.

Of note for this clone: Additional DNA sequences in this sample encode the identical CDR3. This chain uses TRBV7-3 with TRBJ1-1; TRBD1 matches 8 bases. V lost 2 bases to trimming and J lost 2 bases; unmatched junction nucleotides: 1. The CDR3 extends over 14 amino acids. The germline V gene encodes CDR1 SGHTA and CDR2 FQGTGA. CDR3 protein: CASSLGQGNTEAFF. DNA for the CDR3: TGTGCCAGCAGCTTAGGACAGGGAAACACTGAAGCTTTCTTT. The whole variable domain, remainder taken from reference TRBV7-3 and TRBJ1-1, is GAGVSQTPSNKVTEKGKYVELRCDPISGHTALYWYRQSLGQGPEFLIYFQGTGAADDSGLPNDRFFAVRPEGSVSTLKIQRTERGDSAVYLCASSLGQGNTEAFFGQGTRLTVV.

In this sample, this clone turned up a few times. This chain connects TRBV5-4 to TRBJ2-1; D is uncertain. The CDR3 covers 12 residues. The germline CDR1 and CDR2 sequences are SGHNT and YYREEE (reference sequence). V was clipped by 5 bases and J by 6 bases, with 9 bases between them. The CDR3 DNA reads as TGTGCCAGCAGAGAAGAGTTCAATGAGCAGTTCTTC. Amino acids: CASREEFNEQFF.

The gene calls are TRBV27 and TRBJ2-1; 7 positions agree with TRBD1. CDR3 length equals 14 residues. CDR1 and CDR2 from the germline V gene are MNHEY and SMNVEV (reference sequence). V was pared by 0 bases and J by 15 bases, with 11 bases of the junction left unmatched. The CDR3 DNA reads TGTGCCAGCAGTTTATCTATTTCGACAGGGCTGGCGTTCTTC. It codes for CASSLSISTGLAFF.

The chain combines TRBV19 with TRBJ1-4, with 9 nucleotides matching TRBD1. Per the germline V gene, CDR1 is LNHDA and CDR2 is SQIVND (reference sequence). V lost 5 bases to trimming and J lost 3 bases; unmatched junction nucleotides: 4. The CDR3 length is 15 residues. CDR3 in DNA: TGTGCCAGTAGTGCCCGGGACAGGGCTAATGAAAAACTGTTTTTT. This translates into CASSARDRANEKLFF. The entire variable domain, with the rest obtained from reference TRBV19 and TRBJ1-4, is as follows: DGGITQSPKYLFRKEGQNVTLSCEQNLNHDAMYWYRQDPGQGLRLIYYSQIVNDFQKGDIAEGYSVSREKKESFPLTVTSAQKNPTAFYLCASSARDRANEKLFFGSGTQLSVL.

The rearrangement links TRBV25-1 to TRBJ2-7, with D possibly TRBD2 on 6 matching bases. The CDR3 is made up of 16 amino acids. V was pared by 2 bases and J by 0 bases, with 14 bases between. Looked up from germline, CDR1 is MGHDK and CDR2 is SYGVNS. The chain's CDR3 is CASSERGSPLSYEQYF. The DNA of the CDR3 is TGTGCCAGCAGTGAACGGGGGAGCCCCCTCTCCTACGAGCAGTACTTC.

The chain recombines TRBV30 with TRBJ2-7; TRBD1 matches at 9 bases. The germline V gene encodes CDR1 GTSNPN and CDR2 SVGIG (reference sequence). The CDR3 has 13 residues. Trimming at V came to 5 bases and at J to 5 bases, leaving 7 bases not matched to a gene. As DNA, the CDR3 is TGTGCCTGGGCCGGGACAGGGATCGACGAGCAGTACTTC. This translates into CAWAGTGIDEQYF.

The J gene is TRBJ2-5, the V gene TRBV7-9; no definite D call. Trimming shortened V by 5 bases and J by 0 bases, and 10 bases separated the two germline ends. The CDR3 runs to 14 residues. The germline gives CDR1 SEHNR, CDR2 FQNEAQ (reference sequence). The DNA for the CDR3 is TGTGCCAGCAGCCCGCAAAACTACCAAGAGACCCAGTACTTC. Translation: CASSPQNYQETQYF.

This chain uses TRBV5-6 with TRBJ2-7; TRBD1 is a possible D gene (6 bases). Germline V lookup: CDR1 SGHDT, CDR2 YYEEEE. Trimming cost V 0 bases and J 6 bases, with 16 bases left between them. This CDR3 comprises 15 residues. The CDR3 is CASSLVDTGSGEQYF. CDR3 coding DNA: TGTGCCAGCAGCTTGGTTGATACAGGGAGCGGCGAGCAGTACTTC.

The chain carries TRBV25-1 and TRBJ2-1; 10 nucleotides agree with TRBD2. Germline V gives CDR1 MGHDK, CDR2 SYGVNS. V dropped 8 bases and J dropped 4; count of bases not matched to a gene: 8. The length of the CDR3 is 15 residues. CDR3 sequence (DNA): TGTGCCAGCGGGACGGGACTAGCGCCATACAATGAGCAGTTCTTC. Translation: CASGTGLAPYNEQFF.

This chain uses TRBV6-1 with TRBJ2-2; D gene unclear. The length of the CDR3 is 16 residues. Trimming removed 0 bases from V and 3 bases from J, with 11 bases in between. Germline assignment: CDR1 MNHNS and CDR2 SASEGT. CDR3 residues: CASSEAPGSYTGELFF. Here the CDR3 DNA reads TGTGCCAGCAGTGAAGCGCCCGGGTCTTACACCGGGGAGCTGTTTTTT.

This chain connects TRBV2 to TRBJ1-2, with D possibly TRBD1 on 5 matching bases. V gave up 9 bases and J gave up 6 bases, with 11 bases separating them. The CDR3 has 11 amino acids. Germline CDR1 is SNHLY and CDR2 is FYNNEI. The CDR3 DNA sequence: TGTGCCAGTGGGGGACTGCATGGCTACACCTTC. Translation: CASGGLHGYTF.

This clone appeared a few times. The V and J genes are TRBV11-2 and TRBJ1-2; D is possibly TRBD1 (6 bases). Germline CDR1 SGHAT, CDR2 FQNNGV. Deletions cut 4 bases from V and 2 bases from J, with 17 bases between. CDR3 size: 16 residues. This chain's CDR3 is CASSSLRDTKNYGYTF. DNA for the CDR3: TGTGCCAGCAGCTCGCTCCGGGACACAAAGAACTATGGCTACACCTTC.

The chain couples TRBV25-1 to TRBJ1-6, with D possibly being TRBD1 (5 bases). CDR3 length: 13 amino acids. Trimming pared 8 bases from V and 6 bases from J, leaving 11 bases between. Germline V gene lookup returns CDR1 MGHDK and CDR2 SYGVNS. CDR3 nucleotides: TGTGCCAGCGCGGGACTGAGTAATTCACCCCTCCACTTT. Its translation: CASAGLSNSPLHF.